This paragraph covers one T cell receptor beta chain sequence. The antigen is not known. These data are taken from a study of T cell responses to AZD1222 COVID-19 vaccine. The repertoire was sequenced with immunoSEQ multiplex PCR; TCRdb's copy has only in-frame clones and lacks some. Of 120,000 to 150,000 clones in the sample, more than 70% were seen once. General study results and limits: Nearly half of spike-specific TCRs reportedly go after variant regions that carry no mutations. Only a handful of AZD1222 recipients tested seropositive at baseline.

This specimen consisted of peripheral blood, obtained 28 days after the second AZD1222 dose. This TCR derives from an adult who received the AZD1222 COVID-19 vaccine.

CDR3: CASSSPGLANYGYTF. Here the CDR3 DNA reads TGTGCCAGCAGTTCTCCAGGACTAGCTAACTATGGCTACACCTTC. V usage is TRBV28 and J usage is TRBJ1-2; no clear D. Trimming shortened V by 4 bases and J by 0 bases, and 12 bases separated the two germline ends. Germline CDR1 and CDR2: MDHEN and SYDVKM. CDR3 length equals 15 residues.